Listed below are T cell receptor beta chains from one sample, sequenced in a study of type 1 regulatory T cells. TCRdb re-called the reads with MiXCR, one entry per CDR3 protein. The table shows about 42,000 distinct CDR3 sequences, with 12% occurring only once. These TCRs are of unknown antigen specificity. Sequencing was carried out using cultured non-Tr1 T cells, either the whole culture or a sorted T cell fraction (not recorded which). These receptors all stem from a human donor in good health. The CDR3 runs from the conserved cysteine through the conserved F or W. The D gene is left open where the match is weak. Clone sizes are given selectively: once, few, many, or a class where the clone is expanded.

D	V	J	size	CDR3	DNA
TRBD2	TRBV10-3	TRBJ2-1	few	CAISVRSGSSSSYNEQFF	TGTGCCATCAGTGTACGCAGCGGGAGTTCGAGCTCCTACAATGAGCAGTTCTTC
.	TRBV28	TRBJ1-1	many	CASLGPYTEAFF	TGTGCCAGCCTGGGGCCGTACACTGAAGCTTTCTTT
.	TRBV20-1	TRBJ2-1	.	CSARKDSNEQFF	TGCAGTGCGCGGAAGGACAGCAATGAGCAGTTCTTC
.	TRBV5-5	TRBJ1-1	many	CASSLVGYTEAFF	TGTGCCAGCAGCTTGGTTGGGTATACTGAAGCTTTCTTT
TRBD2	TRBV9	TRBJ2-4	.	CASSELAGEAKNIQYF	TGTGCCAGCAGCGAACTAGCGGGAGAGGCCAAAAACATTCAGTACTTC
.	TRBV5-5	TRBJ2-5	.	CASSPWGYQETQYF	TGTGCCAGCAGCCCGTGGGGGTACCAAGAGACCCAGTACTTC
.	TRBV20-1	TRBJ1-4	few	CSAGRGGIGEKLFF	TGCAGTGCTGGACGAGGGGGTATAGGTGAAAAACTGTTTTTT
TRBD1	TRBV15	TRBJ2-5	.	CATSRGQPQETQYF	TGTGCCACCAGCAGGGGACAGCCCCAAGAGACCCAGTACTTC
TRBD2	TRBV6-5	TRBJ2-2	few	CASSYLAGGGGTGELFF	TGTGCCAGCAGTTATCTAGCGGGAGGGGGCGGCACCGGGGAGCTGTTTTTT
.	TRBV10-3	TRBJ2-3	few	CAISEGSTDTQYF	TGTGCCATCAGTGAAGGGAGCACAGATACGCAGTATTTT
.	TRBV6-5	TRBJ1-5	many	CASRGGLDQPQHF	TGTGCCAGCAGAGGGGGGTTGGATCAGCCCCAGCATTTT
TRBD2	TRBV6-5	TRBJ2-5	medium-sized	CASSPSGVPQETQYF	TGTGCCAGCAGTCCTAGCGGGGTCCCCCAAGAGACCCAGTACTTC
.	TRBV6-5	TRBJ2-6	.	CASSYDLAGANVLTF	TGTGCCAGCAGTTACGACCTTGCGGGGGCCAACGTCCTGACTTTC
TRBD2	TRBV2	TRBJ2-2	many	CASRPSGAYTGELFF	TGTGCCAGCAGACCTAGCGGAGCCTACACCGGGGAGCTGTTTTTT
.	TRBV29-1	TRBJ2-5	many	CSVAGQQETQYF	TGCAGCGTGGCGGGACAACAAGAGACCCAGTACTTC
.	TRBV27	TRBJ1-5	.	CASSPSPTGGNQPQHF	TGTGCCAGCAGCCCGAGCCCGACAGGAGGCAATCAGCCCCAGCATTTT
TRBD2	TRBV27	TRBJ2-1	many	CASRDLAGVSNEQFF	TGTGCCAGCAGAGATTTAGCGGGAGTTTCCAATGAGCAGTTCTTC
.	TRBV5-1	TRBJ2-2	.	CASSLALGTPSTGELFF	TGCGCCAGCAGCTTGGCCCTCGGGACCCCCAGCACCGGGGAGCTGTTTTTT